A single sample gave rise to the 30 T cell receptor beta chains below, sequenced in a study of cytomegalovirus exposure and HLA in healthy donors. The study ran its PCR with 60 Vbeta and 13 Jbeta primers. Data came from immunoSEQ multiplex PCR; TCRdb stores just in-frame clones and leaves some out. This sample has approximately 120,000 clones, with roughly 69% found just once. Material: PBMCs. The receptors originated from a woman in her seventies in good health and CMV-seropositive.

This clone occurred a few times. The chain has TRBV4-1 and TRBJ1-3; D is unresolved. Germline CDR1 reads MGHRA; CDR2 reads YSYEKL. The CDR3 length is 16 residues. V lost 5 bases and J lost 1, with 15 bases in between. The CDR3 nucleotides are TGCGCCAGCAGCACCCGACTGCTTCGATCTGGAAACACCATATATTTT. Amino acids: CASSTRLLRSGNTIYF.

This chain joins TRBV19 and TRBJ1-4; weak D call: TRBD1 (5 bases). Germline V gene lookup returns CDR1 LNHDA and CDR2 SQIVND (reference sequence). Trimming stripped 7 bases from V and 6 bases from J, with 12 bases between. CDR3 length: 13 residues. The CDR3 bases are TGTGCCAGTAAACAGGAGCCTGATGAAAAACTGTTTTTT. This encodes CASKQEPDEKLFF.

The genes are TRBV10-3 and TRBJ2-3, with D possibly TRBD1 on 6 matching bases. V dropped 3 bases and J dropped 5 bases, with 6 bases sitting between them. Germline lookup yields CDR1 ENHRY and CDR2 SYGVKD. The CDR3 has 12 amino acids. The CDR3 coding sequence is TGTGCCATCAGTGAAGGGGGAGATACGCAGTATTTT. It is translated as CAISEGGDTQYF.

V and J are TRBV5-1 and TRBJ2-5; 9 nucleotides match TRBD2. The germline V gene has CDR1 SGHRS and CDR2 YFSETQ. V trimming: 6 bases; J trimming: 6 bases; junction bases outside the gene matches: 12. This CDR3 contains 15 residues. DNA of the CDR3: TGCGCCAGCACGAGTAGCGGGAGTCTAGGGAAGACCCAGTACTTC. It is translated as CASTSSGSLGKTQYF.

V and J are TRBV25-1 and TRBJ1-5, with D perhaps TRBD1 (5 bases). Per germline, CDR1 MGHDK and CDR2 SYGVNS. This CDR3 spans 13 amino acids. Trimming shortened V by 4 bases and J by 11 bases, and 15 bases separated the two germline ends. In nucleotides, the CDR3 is TGTGCCAGCAGTGCTGGGGGGGGATCAGCCCAGCATTTT. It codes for CASSAGGGSAQHF.

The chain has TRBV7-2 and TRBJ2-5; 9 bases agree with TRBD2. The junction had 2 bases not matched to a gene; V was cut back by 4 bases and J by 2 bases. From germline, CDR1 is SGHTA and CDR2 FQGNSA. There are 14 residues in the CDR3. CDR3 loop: CASSSGLAQETQYF. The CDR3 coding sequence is TGTGCCAGCAGCTCGGGACTAGCACAAGAGACCCAGTACTTC.

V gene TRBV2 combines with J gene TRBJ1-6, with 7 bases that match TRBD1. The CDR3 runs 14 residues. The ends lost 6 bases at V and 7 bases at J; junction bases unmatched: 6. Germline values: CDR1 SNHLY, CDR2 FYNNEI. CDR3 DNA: TGTGCCAGCAGGGTGGGACAGACCAATTCACCCCTCCACTTT. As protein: CASRVGQTNSPLHF.

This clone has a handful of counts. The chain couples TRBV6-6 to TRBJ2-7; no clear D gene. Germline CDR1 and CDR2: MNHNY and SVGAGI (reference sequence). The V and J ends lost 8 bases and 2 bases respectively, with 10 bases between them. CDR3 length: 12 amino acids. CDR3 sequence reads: CASGGSPYEQYF. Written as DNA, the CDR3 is TGTGCCAGCGGCGGATCACCCTACGAGCAGTACTTC.

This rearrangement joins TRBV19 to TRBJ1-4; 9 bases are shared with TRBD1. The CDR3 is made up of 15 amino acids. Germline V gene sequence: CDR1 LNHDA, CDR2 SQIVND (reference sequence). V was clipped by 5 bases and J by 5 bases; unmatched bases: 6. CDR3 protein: CASSLGGTGNEKLFF. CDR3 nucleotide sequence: TGTGCCAGTAGTCTCGGTGGGACAGGGAATGAAAAACTGTTTTTT.

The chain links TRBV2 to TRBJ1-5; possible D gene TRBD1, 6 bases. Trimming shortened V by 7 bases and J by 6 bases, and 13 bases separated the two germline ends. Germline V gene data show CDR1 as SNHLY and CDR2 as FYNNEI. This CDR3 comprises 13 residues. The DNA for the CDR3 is TGTGCCAGCACCTCAGGGGCGAGTCAGCCCCAGCATTTT. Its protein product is CASTSGASQPQHF.

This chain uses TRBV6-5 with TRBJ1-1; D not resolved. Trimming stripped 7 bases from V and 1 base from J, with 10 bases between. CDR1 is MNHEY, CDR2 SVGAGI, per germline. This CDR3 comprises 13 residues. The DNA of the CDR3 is TGTGCCAGCACCCCTTTCGGGAACACTGAAGCTTTCTTT. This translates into CASTPFGNTEAFF.

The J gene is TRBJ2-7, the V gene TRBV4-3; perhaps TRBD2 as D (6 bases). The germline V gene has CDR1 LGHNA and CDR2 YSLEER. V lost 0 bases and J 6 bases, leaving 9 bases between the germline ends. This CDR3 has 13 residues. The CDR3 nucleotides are TGCGCCAGCAGCCAAGATAGGGGACTCGAGCAGTACTTC. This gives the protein CASSQDRGLEQYF.

CDR3 loop: CASSLRTSGGTGELFF. Here the CDR3 DNA reads TGCGCCAGCAGCCTTCGGACTAGCGGGGGGACCGGGGAGCTGTTTTTT. The chain uses TRBV5-1 and TRBJ2-2; 14 nucleotides line up with TRBD2. With 4 bases clipped from V and 5 bases from J, the junction kept 4 bases outside the gene matches. Germline CDR1 and CDR2: SGHRS and YFSETQ. This CDR3 is 16 amino acids long.

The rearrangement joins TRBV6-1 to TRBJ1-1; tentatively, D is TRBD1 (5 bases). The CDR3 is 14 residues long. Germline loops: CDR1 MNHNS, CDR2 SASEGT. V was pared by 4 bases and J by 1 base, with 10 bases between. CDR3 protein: CASSGDQGNTEAFF. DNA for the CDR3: TGTGCCAGCAGTGGTGACCAGGGGAACACTGAAGCTTTCTTT.

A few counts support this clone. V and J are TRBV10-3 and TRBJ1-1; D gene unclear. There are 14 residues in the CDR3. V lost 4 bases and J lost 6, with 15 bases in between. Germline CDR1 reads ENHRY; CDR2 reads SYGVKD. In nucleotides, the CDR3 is TGTGCCATCAGTGTAGGAGGATCAGTCCCTGAAGCTTTCTTT. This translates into CAISVGGSVPEAFF.

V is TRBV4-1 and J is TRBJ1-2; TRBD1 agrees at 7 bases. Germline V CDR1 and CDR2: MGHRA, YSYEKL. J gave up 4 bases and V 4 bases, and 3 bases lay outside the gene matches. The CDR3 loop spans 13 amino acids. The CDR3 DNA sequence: TGCGCCAGCAGCCCCCGGGACAGCTATGGCTACACCTTC. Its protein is CASSPRDSYGYTF.

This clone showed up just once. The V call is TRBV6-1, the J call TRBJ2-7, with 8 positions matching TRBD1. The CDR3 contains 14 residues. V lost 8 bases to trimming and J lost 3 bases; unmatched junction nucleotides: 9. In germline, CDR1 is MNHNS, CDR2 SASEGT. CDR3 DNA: TGTGCCAGCGTAACAGGGGGAGCCGGCTACGAGCAGTACTTC. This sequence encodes CASVTGGAGYEQYF.

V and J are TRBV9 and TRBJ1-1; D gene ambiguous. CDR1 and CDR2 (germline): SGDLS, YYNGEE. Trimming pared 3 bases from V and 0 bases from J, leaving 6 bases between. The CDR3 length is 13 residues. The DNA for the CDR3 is TGTGCCAGCAGCGGAGGGATGAACACTGAAGCTTTCTTT. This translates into CASSGGMNTEAFF.

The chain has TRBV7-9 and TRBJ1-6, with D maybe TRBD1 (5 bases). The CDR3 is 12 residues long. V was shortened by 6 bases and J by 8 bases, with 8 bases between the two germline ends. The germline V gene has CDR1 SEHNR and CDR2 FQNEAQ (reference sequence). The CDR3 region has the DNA TGTGCCAGCAGATCGGGGGATTCACCCCTCCACTTT. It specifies CASRSGDSPLHF.

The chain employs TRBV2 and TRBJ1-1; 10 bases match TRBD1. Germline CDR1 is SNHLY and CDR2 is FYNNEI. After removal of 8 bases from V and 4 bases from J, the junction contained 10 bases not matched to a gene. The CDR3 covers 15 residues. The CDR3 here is CASPKLGQGGTEAFF. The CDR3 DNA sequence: TGTGCCAGCCCCAAATTAGGACAGGGGGGCACTGAAGCTTTCTTT.

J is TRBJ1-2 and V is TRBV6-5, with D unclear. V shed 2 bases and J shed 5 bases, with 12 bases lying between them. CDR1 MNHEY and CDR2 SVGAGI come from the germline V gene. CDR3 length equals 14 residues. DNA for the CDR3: TGTGCCAGCAGTTACGCGGCCGAGGGTTATGGCTACACCTTC. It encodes CASSYAAEGYGYTF.

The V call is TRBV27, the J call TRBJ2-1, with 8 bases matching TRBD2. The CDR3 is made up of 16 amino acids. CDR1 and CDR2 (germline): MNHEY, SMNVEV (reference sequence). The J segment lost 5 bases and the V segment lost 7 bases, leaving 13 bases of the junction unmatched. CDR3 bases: TGTGCCAGCACCCCAAGTGATAGCGGGGACAACAATGAGCAGTTCTTC. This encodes CASTPSDSGDNNEQFF.

The CDR3 sequence is CASSVGDRGVQPQHF. Written as DNA, the CDR3 is TGTGCCAGTAGTGTGGGGGACAGGGGTGTTCAGCCCCAGCATTTT. The chain combines TRBV19 with TRBJ1-5; TRBD1 aligns across 10 bases. The CDR3 contains 15 residues. V lost 5 bases, J lost 6 bases, and 7 bases stayed unmatched. Germline V gene data show CDR1 as LNHDA and CDR2 as SQIVND (reference sequence).

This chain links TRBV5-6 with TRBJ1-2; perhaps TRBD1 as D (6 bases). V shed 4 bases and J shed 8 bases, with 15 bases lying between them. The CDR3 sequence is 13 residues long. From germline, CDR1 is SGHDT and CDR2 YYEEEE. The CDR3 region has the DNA TGTGCCAGCAGCCCTACAGGGTATGGAGGCTACACCTTC. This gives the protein CASSPTGYGGYTF. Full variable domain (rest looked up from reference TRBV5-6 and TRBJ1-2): DAGVTQSPTHLIKTRGQQVTLRCSPKSGHDTVSWYQQALGQGPQFIFQYYEEEERQRGNFPDRFSGHQFPNYSSELNVNALLLGDSALYLCASSPTGYGGYTFGSGTRLTVV.

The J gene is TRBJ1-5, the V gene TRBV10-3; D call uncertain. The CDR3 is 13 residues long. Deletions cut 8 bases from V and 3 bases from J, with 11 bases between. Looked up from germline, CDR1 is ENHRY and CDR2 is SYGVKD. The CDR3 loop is CAIGRSDNQPQHF. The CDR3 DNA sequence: TGTGCCATCGGCCGGAGTGACAATCAGCCCCAGCATTTT.

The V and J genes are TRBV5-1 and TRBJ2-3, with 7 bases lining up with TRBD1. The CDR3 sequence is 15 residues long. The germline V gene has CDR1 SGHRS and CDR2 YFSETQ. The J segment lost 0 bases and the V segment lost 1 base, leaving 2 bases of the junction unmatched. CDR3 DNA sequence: TGCGCCAGCAGCTTGCCGGGACAGAGCACAGATACGCAGTATTTT. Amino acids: CASSLPGQSTDTQYF.

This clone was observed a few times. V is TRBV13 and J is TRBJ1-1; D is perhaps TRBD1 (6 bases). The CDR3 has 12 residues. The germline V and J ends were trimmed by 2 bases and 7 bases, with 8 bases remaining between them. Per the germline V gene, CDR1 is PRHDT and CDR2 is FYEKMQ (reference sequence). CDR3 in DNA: TGTGCCAGCAGCTTATTCAGGGGTGAAGCTTTCTTT. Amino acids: CASSLFRGEAFF.

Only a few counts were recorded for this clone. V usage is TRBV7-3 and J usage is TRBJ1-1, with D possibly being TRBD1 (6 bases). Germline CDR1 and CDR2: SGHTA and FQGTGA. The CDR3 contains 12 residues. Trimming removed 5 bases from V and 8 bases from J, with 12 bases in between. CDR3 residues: CASSATGAEAFF. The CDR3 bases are TGTGCCAGCAGCGCGACAGGCGCAGAAGCTTTCTTT. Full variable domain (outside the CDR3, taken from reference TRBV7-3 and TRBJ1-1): GAGVSQTPSNKVTEKGKYVELRCDPISGHTALYWYRQSLGQGPEFLIYFQGTGAADDSGLPNDRFFAVRPEGSVSTLKIQRTERGDSAVYLCASSATGAEAFFGQGTRLTVV.

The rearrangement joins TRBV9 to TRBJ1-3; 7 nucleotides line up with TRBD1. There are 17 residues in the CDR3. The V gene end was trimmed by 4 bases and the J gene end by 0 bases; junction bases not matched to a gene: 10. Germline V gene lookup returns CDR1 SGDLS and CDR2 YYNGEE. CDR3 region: CASSPQTGTLSGNTIYF. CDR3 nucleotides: TGTGCCAGCAGCCCCCAGACAGGGACCCTCTCTGGAAACACCATATATTTT.

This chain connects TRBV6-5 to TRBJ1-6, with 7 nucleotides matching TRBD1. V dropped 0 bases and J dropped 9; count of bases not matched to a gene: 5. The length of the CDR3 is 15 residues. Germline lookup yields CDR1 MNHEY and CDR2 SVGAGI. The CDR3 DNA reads TGTGCCAGCAGTTACTCGACAGGGCAAGCTTCACCCCTCCACTTT. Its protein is CASSYSTGQASPLHF.